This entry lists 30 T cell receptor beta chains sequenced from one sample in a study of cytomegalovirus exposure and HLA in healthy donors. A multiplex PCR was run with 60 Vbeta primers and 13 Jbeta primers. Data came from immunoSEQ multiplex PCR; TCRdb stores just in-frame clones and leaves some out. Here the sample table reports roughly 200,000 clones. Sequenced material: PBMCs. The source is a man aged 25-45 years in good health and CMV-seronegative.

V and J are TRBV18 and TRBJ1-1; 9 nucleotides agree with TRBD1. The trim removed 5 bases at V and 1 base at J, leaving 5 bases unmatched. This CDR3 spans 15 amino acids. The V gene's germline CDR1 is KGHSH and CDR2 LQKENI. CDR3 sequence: CASSTTGGANTEAFF. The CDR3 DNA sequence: TGTGCCAGCTCAACGACAGGGGGGGCGAACACTGAAGCTTTCTTT.

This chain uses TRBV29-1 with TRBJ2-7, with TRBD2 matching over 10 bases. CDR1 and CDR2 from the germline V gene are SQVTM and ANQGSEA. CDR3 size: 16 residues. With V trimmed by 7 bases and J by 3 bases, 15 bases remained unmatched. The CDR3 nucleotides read TGCAGCGCCCTGGGGCTAGCGGGAGTAAAATTCTACGAGCAGTACTTC. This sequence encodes CSALGLAGVKFYEQYF.

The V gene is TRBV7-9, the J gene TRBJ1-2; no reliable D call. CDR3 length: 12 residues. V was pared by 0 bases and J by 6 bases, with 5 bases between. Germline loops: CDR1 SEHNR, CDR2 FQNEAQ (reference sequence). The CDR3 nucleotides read TGTGCCAGCAGCTTAGCCCAAAATGGCTACACCTTC. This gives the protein CASSLAQNGYTF.

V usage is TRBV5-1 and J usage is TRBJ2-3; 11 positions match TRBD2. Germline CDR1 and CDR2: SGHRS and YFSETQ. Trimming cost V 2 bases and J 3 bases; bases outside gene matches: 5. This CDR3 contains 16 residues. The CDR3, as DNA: TGCGCCAGCAGCTTAGTAGCGGGAGGGCCAACAGATACGCAGTATTTT. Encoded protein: CASSLVAGGPTDTQYF.

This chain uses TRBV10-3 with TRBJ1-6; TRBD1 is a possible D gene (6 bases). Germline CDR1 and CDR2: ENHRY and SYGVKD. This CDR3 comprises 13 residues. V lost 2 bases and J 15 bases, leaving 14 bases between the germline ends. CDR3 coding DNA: TGTGCCATCAGTGAGGGGACACCCAGGTACCTCCACTTT. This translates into CAISEGTPRYLHF.

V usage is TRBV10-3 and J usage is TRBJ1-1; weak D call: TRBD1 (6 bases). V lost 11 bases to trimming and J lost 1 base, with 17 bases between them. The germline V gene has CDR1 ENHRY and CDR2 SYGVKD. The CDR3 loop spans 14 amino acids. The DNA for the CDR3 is TGTGCCTCAAGTCCAGGGGTCACGAACACTGAAGCTTTCTTT. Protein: CASSPGVTNTEAFF.

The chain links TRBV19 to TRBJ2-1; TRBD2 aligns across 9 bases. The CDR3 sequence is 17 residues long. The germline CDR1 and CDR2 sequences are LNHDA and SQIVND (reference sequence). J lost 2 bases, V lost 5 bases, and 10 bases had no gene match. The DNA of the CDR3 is TGTGCCAGTAGTTATGCGGGGGGGATCTCAACCTACAATGAGCAGTTCTTC. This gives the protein CASSYAGGISTYNEQFF.

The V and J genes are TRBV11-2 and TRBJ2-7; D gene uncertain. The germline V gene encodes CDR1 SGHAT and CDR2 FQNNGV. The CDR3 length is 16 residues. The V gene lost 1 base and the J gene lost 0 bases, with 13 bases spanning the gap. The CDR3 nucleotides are TGTGCCAGCAGCTTAGGCAGTCTACAGAGCTCCTACGAGCAGTACTTC. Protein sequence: CASSLGSLQSSYEQYF.

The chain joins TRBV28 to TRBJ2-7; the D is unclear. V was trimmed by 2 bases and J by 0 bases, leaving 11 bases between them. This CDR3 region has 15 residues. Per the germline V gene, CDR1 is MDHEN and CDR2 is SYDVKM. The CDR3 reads CASSLTLGSSYEQYF. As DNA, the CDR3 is TGTGCCAGCAGTTTAACTCTCGGTAGCTCCTACGAGCAGTACTTC.

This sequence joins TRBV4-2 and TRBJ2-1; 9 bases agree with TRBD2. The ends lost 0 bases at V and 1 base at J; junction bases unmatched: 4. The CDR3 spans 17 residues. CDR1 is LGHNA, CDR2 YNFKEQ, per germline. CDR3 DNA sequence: TGTGCCAGCAGCCAAGACGGCGGGGGGGCTTCCTACAATGAGCAGTTCTTC. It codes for CASSQDGGGASYNEQFF.

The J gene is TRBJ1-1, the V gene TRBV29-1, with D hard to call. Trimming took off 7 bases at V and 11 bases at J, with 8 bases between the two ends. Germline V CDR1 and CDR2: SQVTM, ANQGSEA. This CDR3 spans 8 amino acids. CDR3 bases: TGCAGCGGAGGTCGGGCTTTCTTT. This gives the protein CSGGRAFF.

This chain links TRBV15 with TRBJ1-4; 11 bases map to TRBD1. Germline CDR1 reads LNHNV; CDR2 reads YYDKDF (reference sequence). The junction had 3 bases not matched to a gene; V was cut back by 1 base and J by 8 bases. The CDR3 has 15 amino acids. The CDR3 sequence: CATSRAGQGGEKLFF. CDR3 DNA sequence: TGTGCCACCAGCAGAGCGGGACAGGGGGGCGAAAAACTGTTTTTT.

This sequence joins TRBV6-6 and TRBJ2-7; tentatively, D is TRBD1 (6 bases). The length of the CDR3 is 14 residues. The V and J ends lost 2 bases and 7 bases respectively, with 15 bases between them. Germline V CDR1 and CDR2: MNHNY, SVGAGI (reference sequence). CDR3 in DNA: TGTGCCAGCAGTTACGGTGGGGGAACAGGGGAGCAGTACTTC. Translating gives CASSYGGGTGEQYF.

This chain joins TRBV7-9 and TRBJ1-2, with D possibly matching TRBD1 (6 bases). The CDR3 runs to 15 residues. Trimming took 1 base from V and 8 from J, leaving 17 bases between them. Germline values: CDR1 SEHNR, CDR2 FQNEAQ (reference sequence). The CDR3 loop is CASSLEVRGAQGYTF. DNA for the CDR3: TGTGCCAGCAGCTTAGAGGTGCGGGGGGCGCAGGGCTACACCTTC.

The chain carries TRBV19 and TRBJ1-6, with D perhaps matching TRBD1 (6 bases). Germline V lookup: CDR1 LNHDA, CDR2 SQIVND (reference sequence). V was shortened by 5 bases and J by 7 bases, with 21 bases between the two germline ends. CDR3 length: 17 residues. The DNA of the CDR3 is TGTGCCAGTAGTCGGGCCGAAGGGTACAGGGTGAATTCACCCCTCCACTTT. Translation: CASSRAEGYRVNSPLHF. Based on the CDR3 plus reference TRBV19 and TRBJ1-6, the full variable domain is DGGITQSPKYLFRKEGQNVTLSCEQNLNHDAMYWYRQDPGQGLRLIYYSQIVNDFQKGDIAEGYSVSREKKESFPLTVTSAQKNPTAFYLCASSRAEGYRVNSPLHFGNGTRLTVT.

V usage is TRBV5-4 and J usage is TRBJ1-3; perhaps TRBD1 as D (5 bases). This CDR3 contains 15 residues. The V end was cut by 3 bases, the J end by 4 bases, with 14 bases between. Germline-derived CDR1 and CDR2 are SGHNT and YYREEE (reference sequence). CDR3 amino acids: CASSWEDRDGNTIYF. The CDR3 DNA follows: TGTGCCAGCAGCTGGGAAGACAGAGACGGAAACACCATATATTTT.

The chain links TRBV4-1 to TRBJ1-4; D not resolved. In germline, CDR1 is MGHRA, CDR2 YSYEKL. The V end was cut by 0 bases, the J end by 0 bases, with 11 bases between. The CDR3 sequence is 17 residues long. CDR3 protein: CASSQDHGIATNEKLFF. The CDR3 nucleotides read TGCGCCAGCAGCCAAGATCACGGTATTGCAACTAATGAAAAACTGTTTTTT.

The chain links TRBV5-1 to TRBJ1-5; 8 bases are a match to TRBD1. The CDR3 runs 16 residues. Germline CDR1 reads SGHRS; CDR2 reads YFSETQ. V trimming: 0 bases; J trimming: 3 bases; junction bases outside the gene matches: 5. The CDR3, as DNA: TGCGCCAGCAGCTTGGAGGGCAGGGGGCACAATCAGCCCCAGCATTTT. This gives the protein CASSLEGRGHNQPQHF.

The CDR3 DNA reads TGTGCCAGCAGTTCTGGACAGGCAGTAGGATACGAGCAGTACTTC. Its protein is CASSSGQAVGYEQYF. The chain recombines TRBV28 with TRBJ2-7, with 7 positions matching TRBD1. Germline lookup yields CDR1 MDHEN and CDR2 SYDVKM. The CDR3 is 15 amino acids. V lost 4 bases, J lost 4 bases, and 10 bases stayed unmatched.

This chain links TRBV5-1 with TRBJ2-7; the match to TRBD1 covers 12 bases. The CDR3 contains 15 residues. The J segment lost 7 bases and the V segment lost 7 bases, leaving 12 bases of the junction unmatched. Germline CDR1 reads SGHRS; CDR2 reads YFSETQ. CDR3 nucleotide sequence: TGCGCCAGCGCGGTCCCGGGACAGGGGGCTGGGGAGCAGTACTTC. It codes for CASAVPGQGAGEQYF.

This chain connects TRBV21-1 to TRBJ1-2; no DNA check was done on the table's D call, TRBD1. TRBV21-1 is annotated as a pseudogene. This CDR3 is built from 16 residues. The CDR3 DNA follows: TGTGCCAGCAGCAAGGTCGGCAGGGGGCTATTCTATGGCTACACCTTC. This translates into CASSKVGRGLFYGYTF.

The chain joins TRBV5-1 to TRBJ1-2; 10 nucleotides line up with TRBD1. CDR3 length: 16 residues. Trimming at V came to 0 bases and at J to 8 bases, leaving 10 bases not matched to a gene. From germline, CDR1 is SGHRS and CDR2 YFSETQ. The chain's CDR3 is CASSLDTTGGLGGYTF. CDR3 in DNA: TGCGCCAGCAGCTTGGATACGACAGGGGGCTTGGGAGGCTACACCTTC.

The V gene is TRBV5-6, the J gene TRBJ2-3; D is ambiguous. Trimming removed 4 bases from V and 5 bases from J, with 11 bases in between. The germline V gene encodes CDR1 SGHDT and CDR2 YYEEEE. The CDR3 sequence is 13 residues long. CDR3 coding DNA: TGTGCCAGCAGCCCATGGGCCGGAGATACGCAGTATTTT. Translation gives CASSPWAGDTQYF.

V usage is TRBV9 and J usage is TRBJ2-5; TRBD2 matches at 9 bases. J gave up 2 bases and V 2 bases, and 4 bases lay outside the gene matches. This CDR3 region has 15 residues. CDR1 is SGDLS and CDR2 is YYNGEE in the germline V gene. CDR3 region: CASSVSSGAQETQYF. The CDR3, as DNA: TGTGCCAGCAGCGTTTCTAGCGGGGCGCAAGAGACCCAGTACTTC.

The CDR3 protein is CASSLERVIYEQYF. CDR3 sequence (DNA): TGTGCCAGCAGCTTGGAGCGGGTAATCTACGAGCAGTACTTC. The chain has TRBV5-8 and TRBJ2-7; a possible D gene is TRBD2 (6 bases). Germline assignment: CDR1 SGHTS and CDR2 YDEGEE. Trimming removed 0 bases from V and 3 bases from J, with 10 bases in between. The CDR3 is 14 amino acids.

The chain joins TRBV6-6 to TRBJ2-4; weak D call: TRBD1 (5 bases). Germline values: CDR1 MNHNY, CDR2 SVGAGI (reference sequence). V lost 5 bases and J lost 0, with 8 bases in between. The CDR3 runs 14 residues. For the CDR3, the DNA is TGTGCCAGCAGTGAGACAGTAGCCAAAAACATTCAGTACTTC. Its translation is CASSETVAKNIQYF.

CDR3 in amino acids: CASSQTSGRAKNIQYF. The CDR3 bases are TGTGCCAGCAGTCAAACTAGCGGGAGAGCCAAAAACATTCAGTACTTC. V gene TRBV2 combines with J gene TRBJ2-4; 11 bases map to TRBD2. The CDR3 is made up of 16 amino acids. Trimming took 5 bases from V and 0 from J; bases not matched to a gene: 3. Germline V gene data show CDR1 as SNHLY and CDR2 as FYNNEI.

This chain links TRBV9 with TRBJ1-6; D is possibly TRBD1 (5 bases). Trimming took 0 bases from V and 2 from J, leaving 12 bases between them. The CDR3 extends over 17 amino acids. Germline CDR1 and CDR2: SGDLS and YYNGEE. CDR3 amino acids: CASSVGGGGTYNSPLHF. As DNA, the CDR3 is TGTGCCAGCAGCGTAGGCGGCGGGGGAACCTATAATTCACCCCTCCACTTT.

The CDR3 protein is CASLLNDRPYF. The CDR3 region has the DNA TGTGCCAGCCTACTAAACGACCGCCCATATTTT. The J gene is TRBJ1-3, the V gene TRBV7-8; no reliable D call. Trimming removed 8 bases at V and 15 bases at J, with 17 bases between. Germline loops: CDR1 SGHVS, CDR2 FQNEAQ. This CDR3 comprises 11 residues.

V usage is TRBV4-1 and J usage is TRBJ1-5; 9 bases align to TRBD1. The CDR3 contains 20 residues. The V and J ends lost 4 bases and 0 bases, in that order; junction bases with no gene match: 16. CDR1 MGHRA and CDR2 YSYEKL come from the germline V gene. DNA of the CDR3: TGCGCCAGCAGCCGGCTTCCCGGGACAGGGACAAAACATAGCAATCAGCCCCAGCATTTT. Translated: CASSRLPGTGTKHSNQPQHF.